The table lists the clone carrying this T cell receptor beta chain with a few counts. No antigen is known for it. These data are taken from a study of cytomegalovirus exposure and HLA in healthy donors. Findings and caveats of the study: In a later analysis, compared with equally common non-associated chains, HLA-associated beta chains were more expanded.

PCR used 60 Vbeta primers and 13 Jbeta primers. Authors' processing steps: Counted up in a later analysis, unique TCR beta chains came to approximately 83 million, with some 9.9 million shared. TCRdb's table, derived via immunoSEQ multiplex PCR, lists solely in-frame clones and lacks some. For V, J and clone size, that table is used; D and trimming come from the DNA. The sample has approximately 110,000 clones; more than 60% are singletons. Germline V gene sequence: CDR1 SGHRS, CDR2 YFSETQ. Trimming at V came to 5 bases and at J to 0 bases, leaving 7 bases not matched to a gene. The CDR3 sequence is 16 residues long. Donors showed nominal health when sampled, although they likely had unrecorded immune exposures.

The chain is built from TRBV5-1 and TRBJ2-3, with 9 bases fitting TRBD2. Sequencing input: PBMCs. The source of this sequence is a woman aged 40 to 50 in good health and CMV-seronegative. The CDR3 nucleotides read TGCGCCAGCAGTCTTAGCGGGGGTACTAGCACAGATACGCAGTATTTT. As protein: CASSLSGGTSTDTQYF.